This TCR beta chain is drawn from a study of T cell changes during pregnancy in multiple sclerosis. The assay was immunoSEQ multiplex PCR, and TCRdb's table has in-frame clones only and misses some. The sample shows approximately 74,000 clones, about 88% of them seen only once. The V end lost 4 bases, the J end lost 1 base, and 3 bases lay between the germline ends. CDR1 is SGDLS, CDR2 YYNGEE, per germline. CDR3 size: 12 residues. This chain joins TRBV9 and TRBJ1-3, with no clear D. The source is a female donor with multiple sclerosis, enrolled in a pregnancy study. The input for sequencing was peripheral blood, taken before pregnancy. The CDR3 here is CASSYSGNTIYF. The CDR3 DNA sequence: TGTGCCAGCAGCTATTCTGGAAACACCATATATTTT.